Below, 9 T cell receptor beta chains from the same sample are listed, as sequenced in a study of blood T cells in healthy people across ages. Using a J-beta primer mix together with a sample-barcoded 5' primer, a second PCR was run for roughly 6 to 12 cycles. One entry per CDR3 protein results from TCRdb running MiXCR on the 5' RACE reads. Altogether under 950,000 distinct CDR3 sequences are present, about 24% being singletons, with the ten largest covering around 22%. Sequences were obtained from blood. All receptors come from a man in his 70s in good health.

This chain joins TRBV6-5 and TRBJ2-7; D may be TRBD2 (6 bases). The closer fit of TRBJ2-5 to the DNA end suggests the J call may be wrong. The length of the CDR3 is 14 residues. CDR1 is MNHEY and CDR2 is SVGAGI in the germline V gene. CDR3 in amino acids: CASSYSAGKETQYF. CDR3 nucleotide sequence: TGTGCCAGCAGTTACTCGGCGGGAAAAGAGACCCAGTACTTC.

This clonotype came up many times. CDR3 sequence reads: CASSRDRGNEKLFF. The CDR3 bases are TGTGCCAGCAGCCGGGACAGGGGTAATGAAAAACTGTTTTTT. The chain links TRBV12-3 or TRBV12-4 to TRBJ1-4, with TRBD1 identical over 10 bases. V lost 6 bases to trimming and J lost 4 bases; unmatched junction nucleotides: 2. CDR3 length: 14 residues.

As to this clonotype: Its ends do not fully match the called genes, so a read error is possible. The chain recombines TRBV19 with TRBJ2-6; D is possibly TRBD1 (5 bases). The CDR3 is made up of 15 amino acids. CDR1 and CDR2 (germline): LNHDA, SQIVND (reference sequence). DNA for the CDR3: TGTGCCAGTAGTATGAATGGGGCTGGGGCCAACGTCCCGACTTTC. It encodes CASSMNGAGANVPTF.

The sample holds a few counts of this clonotype. The chain employs TRBV3-1 and TRBJ1-4; D might be TRBD1 (5 bases). The CDR3 contains 15 residues. Germline V gene lookup returns CDR1 LGHDT and CDR2 YNNKEL (reference sequence). V dropped 1 base and J dropped 8 bases, with 14 bases sitting between them. This CDR3 reads CASSQAGRTTEKLFF. The DNA for the CDR3 is TGTGCCAGCAGCCAAGCGGGGAGGACAACGGAAAAACTGTTTTTT.

V is TRBV6-4 and J is TRBJ2-3, with D unclear. The CDR3 has 14 amino acids. Germline CDR1 MRHNA, CDR2 SNTAGT. V lost 2 bases and J lost 1, with 7 bases in between. Here the CDR3 reads CASSDRSGTDTQYF. Written as DNA, the CDR3 is TGTGCCAGCAGTGACAGGTCGGGCACAGATACGCAGTATTTT.

The sample holds many counts of this clonotype. The chain uses TRBV7-2 and TRBJ2-1; D might be TRBD2 (5 bases). The CDR3 covers 14 residues. Germline assignment: CDR1 SGHTA and CDR2 FQGNSA. Trimming pared 7 bases from V and 5 bases from J, leaving 15 bases between. This chain's CDR3 is CASTPRRADNEQFF. The CDR3 DNA reads TGTGCCAGCACCCCAAGGCGGGCCGACAATGAGCAGTTCTTC.

This rearrangement joins TRBV20-1 to TRBJ2-3; 12 positions match TRBD2. CDR3 length equals 14 residues. V was clipped by 4 bases and J by 7 bases; unmatched bases: 6. Germline CDR1 DFQATT, CDR2 SNEGSKA (reference sequence). The CDR3 nucleotides are TGCAGTGCTACATTAGGACTAGCGGGGTATACGCAGTATTTT. This translates into CSATLGLAGYTQYF.

This clonotype was found a few times. The chain combines TRBV9 with TRBJ1-5; D remains unclear. Trimming took 3 bases from V and 7 from J, leaving 14 bases between them. The CDR3 is 14 amino acids. The germline V gene encodes CDR1 SGDLS and CDR2 YYNGEE. The CDR3 nucleotides read TGTGCCAGCAGCGCCCAAGGGTCCAACCAGCCCCAGCATTTT. Its translation: CASSAQGSNQPQHF.

V is TRBV6-5 and J is TRBJ2-7; 7 bases are a match to TRBD1. V lost 2 bases, J lost 6 bases, and 1 base stayed unmatched. CDR1 and CDR2 from the germline V gene are MNHEY and SVGAGI. The CDR3 is made up of 12 amino acids. The chain's CDR3 is CASSYRQGEQYF. CDR3 sequence (DNA): TGTGCCAGCAGTTACCGACAGGGCGAGCAGTACTTC.